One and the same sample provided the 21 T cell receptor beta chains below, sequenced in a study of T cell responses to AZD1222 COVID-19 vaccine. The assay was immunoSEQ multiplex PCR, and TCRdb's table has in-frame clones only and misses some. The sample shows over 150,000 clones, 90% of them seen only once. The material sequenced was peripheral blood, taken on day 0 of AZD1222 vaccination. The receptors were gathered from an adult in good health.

The chain's CDR3 is CASSHLTGLKLSGANVLTF. The CDR3, as DNA: TGCGCCAGCAGCCATCTCACGGGACTAAAACTCTCTGGGGCCAACGTCCTGACTTTC. J is TRBJ2-6 and V is TRBV4-3, with 7 nucleotides matching TRBD2. Germline V lookup: CDR1 LGHNA, CDR2 YSLEER. Trimming removed 3 bases from V and 0 bases from J; junction bases left unmatched: 11. The CDR3 consists of 19 residues.

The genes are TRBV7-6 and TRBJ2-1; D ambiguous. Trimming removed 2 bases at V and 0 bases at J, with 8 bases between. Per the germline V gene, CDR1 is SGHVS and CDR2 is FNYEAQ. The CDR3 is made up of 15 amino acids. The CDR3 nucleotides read TGTGCCAGCAGCTTACATGCGAGCTCCTACAATGAGCAGTTCTTC. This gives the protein CASSLHASSYNEQFF.

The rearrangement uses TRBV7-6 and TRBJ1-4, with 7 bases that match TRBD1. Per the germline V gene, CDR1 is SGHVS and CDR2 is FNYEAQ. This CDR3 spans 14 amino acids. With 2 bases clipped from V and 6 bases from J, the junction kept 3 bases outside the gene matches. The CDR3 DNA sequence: TGTGCCAGCAGCTTAAGAACAGGGGATGAAAAACTGTTTTTT. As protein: CASSLRTGDEKLFF. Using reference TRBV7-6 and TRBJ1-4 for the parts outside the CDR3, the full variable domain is GAGVSQSPRYKVTKRGQDVALRCDPISGHVSLYWYRQALGQGPEFLTYFNYEAQQDKSGLPNDRFSAERPEGSISTLTIQRTEQRDSAMYRCASSLRTGDEKLFFGSGTQLSVL.

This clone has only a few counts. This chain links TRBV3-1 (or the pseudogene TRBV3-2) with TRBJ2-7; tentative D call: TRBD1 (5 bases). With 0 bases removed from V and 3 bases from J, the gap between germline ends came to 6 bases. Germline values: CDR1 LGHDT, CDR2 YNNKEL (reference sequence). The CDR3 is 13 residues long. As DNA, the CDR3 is TGTGCCAGCAGCCAAGACAGGGTCTACGAGCAGTACTTC. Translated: CASSQDRVYEQYF.

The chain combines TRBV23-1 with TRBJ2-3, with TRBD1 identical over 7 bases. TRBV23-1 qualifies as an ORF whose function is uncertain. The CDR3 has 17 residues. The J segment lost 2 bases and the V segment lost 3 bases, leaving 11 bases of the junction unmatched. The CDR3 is CASSHPPSDRATDTQYF. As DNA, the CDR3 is TGCGCCAGCAGTCACCCCCCCTCTGACAGGGCCACAGATACGCAGTATTTT.

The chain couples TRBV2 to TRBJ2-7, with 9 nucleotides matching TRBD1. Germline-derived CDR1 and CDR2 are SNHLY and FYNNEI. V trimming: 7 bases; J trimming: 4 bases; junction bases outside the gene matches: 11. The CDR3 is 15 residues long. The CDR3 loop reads CASKVQGAFRYEQYF. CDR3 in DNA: TGTGCCAGCAAAGTACAGGGGGCCTTCCGATACGAGCAGTACTTC.

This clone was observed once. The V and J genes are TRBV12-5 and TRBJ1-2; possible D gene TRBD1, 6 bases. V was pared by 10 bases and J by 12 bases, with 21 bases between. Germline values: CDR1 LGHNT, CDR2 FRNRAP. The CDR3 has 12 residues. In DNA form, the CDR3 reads TGTGCTACCCAGTGGGGGGGCAGCGGGGACACCTTC. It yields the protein CATQWGGSGDTF.

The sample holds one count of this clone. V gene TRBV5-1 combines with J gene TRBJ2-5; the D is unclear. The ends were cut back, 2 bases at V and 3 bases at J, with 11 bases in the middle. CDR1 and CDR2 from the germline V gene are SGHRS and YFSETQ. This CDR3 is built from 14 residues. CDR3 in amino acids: CASSFLGREETQYF. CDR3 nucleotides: TGCGCCAGCAGCTTCCTCGGCAGAGAAGAGACCCAGTACTTC.

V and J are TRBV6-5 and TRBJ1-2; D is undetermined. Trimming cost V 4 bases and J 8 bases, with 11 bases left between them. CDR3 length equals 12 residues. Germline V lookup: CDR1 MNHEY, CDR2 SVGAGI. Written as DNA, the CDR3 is TGTGCCAGCAGTTCGGACCAAAGAGGCTACACCTTC. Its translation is CASSSDQRGYTF.

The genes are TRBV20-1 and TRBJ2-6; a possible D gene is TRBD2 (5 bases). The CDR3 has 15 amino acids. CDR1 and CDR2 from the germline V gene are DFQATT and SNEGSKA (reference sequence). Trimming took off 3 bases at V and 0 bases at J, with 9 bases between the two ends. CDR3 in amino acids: CSASLGVSGANVLTF. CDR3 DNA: TGCAGTGCTAGTCTGGGAGTCTCTGGGGCCAACGTCCTGACTTTC.

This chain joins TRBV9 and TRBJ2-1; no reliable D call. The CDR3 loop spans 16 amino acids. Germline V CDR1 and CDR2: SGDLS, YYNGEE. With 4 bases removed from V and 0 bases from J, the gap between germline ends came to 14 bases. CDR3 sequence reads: CASSSRAPSSYNEQFF. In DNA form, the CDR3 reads TGTGCCAGCAGCTCCCGCGCCCCGAGCTCCTACAATGAGCAGTTCTTC.

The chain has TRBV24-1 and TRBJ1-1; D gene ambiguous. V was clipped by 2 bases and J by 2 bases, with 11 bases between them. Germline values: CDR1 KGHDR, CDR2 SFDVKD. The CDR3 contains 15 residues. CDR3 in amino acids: CATSDSGLGNTEAFF. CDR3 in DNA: TGTGCCACCAGTGATTCCGGACTCGGCAACACTGAAGCTTTCTTT.

Written as DNA, the CDR3 is TGTGCCAGCGGGGGGGACAGGAGCAATCAGCCCCAGCATTTT. This gives the protein CASGGDRSNQPQHF. This chain links TRBV5-5 with TRBJ1-5, with 8 bases fitting TRBD1. CDR1 and CDR2 from the germline V gene are SGHKS and YYEKEE (reference sequence). V was clipped by 7 bases and J by 1 base; unmatched bases: 4. The CDR3 has 14 residues.

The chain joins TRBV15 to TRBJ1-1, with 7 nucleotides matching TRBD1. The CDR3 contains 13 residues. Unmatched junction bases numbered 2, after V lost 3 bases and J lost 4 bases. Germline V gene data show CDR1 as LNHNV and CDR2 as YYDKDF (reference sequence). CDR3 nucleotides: TGTGCCACCAGCAGTCACAGGGGCACTGAAGCTTTCTTT. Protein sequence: CATSSHRGTEAFF.

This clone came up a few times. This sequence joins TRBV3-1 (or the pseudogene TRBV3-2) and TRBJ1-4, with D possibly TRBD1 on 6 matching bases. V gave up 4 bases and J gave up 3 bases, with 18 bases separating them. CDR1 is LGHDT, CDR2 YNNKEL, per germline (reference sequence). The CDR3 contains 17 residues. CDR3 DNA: TGTGCCAGCAGCCCGCGAGGGCAGGGGTTGGCTAATGAAAAACTGTTTTTT. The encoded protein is CASSPRGQGLANEKLFF.

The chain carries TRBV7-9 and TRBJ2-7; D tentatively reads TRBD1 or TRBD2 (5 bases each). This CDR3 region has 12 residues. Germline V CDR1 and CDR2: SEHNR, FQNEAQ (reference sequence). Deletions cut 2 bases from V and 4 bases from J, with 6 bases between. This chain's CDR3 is CASSLWGYEQYF. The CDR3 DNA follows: TGTGCCAGCAGCTTATGGGGGTACGAGCAGTACTTC. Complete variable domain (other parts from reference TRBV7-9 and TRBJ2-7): DTGVSQNPRHKITKRGQNVTFRCDPISEHNRLYWYRQTLGQGPEFLTYFQNEAQLEKSRLLSDRFSAERPKGSFSTLEIQRTEQGDSAMYLCASSLWGYEQYFGPGTRLTVT.

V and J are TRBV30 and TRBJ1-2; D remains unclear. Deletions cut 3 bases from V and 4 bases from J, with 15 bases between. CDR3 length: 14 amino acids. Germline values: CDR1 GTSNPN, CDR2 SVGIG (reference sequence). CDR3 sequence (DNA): TGTGCCTGGAGCGCCCCGGTCACATCCTATGGCTACACCTTC. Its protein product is CAWSAPVTSYGYTF.

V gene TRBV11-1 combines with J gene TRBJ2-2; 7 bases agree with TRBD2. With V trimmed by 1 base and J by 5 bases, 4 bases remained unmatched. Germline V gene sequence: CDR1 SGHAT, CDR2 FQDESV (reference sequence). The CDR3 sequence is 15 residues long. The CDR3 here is CASSLGSGRTGELFF. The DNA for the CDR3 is TGTGCCAGCAGCTTAGGTAGCGGGCGGACCGGGGAGCTGTTTTTT.

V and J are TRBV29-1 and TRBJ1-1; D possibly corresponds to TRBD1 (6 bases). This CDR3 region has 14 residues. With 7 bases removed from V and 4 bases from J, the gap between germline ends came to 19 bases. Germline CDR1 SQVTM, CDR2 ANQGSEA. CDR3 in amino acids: CSATPTGRSTEAFF. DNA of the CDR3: TGCAGCGCCACTCCTACAGGGAGAAGCACTGAAGCTTTCTTT.

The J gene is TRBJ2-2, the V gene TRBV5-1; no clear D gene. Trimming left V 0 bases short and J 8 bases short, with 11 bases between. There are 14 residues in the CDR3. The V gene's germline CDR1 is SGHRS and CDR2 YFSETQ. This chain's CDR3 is CASSLAVGIGELFF. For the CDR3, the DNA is TGCGCCAGCAGCTTGGCGGTGGGCATTGGGGAGCTGTTTTTT. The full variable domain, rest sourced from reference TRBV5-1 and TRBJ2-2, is KAGVTQTPRYLIKTRGQQVTLSCSPISGHRSVSWYQQTPGQGLQFLFEYFSETQRNKGNFPGRFSGRQFSNSRSEMNVSTLELGDSALYLCASSLAVGIGELFFGEGSRLTVL.

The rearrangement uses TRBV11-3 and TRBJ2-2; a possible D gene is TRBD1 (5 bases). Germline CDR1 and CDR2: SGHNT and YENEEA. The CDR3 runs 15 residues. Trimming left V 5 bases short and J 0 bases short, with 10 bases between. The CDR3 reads CASSRQSPNTGELFF. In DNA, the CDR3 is TGTGCCAGCAGCAGACAGTCCCCGAACACCGGGGAGCTGTTTTTT.